One sample yielded the 8 T cell receptor beta chains listed below, sequenced in a study of cytomegalovirus exposure and HLA in healthy donors. PCR used 60 Vbeta primers and 13 Jbeta primers. Repertoires were generated with immunoSEQ multiplex PCR, while TCRdb's copy carries only in-frame clones and drops some. The table lists more than 100,000 clones, approximately 70% of them singletons, with less than 3.5% in the top ten. Sequencing was carried out using PBMCs. The receptors stem from a woman aged 45-60 years in good health and CMV-seronegative.

V is TRBV5-1 and J is TRBJ1-2, with 12 nucleotides matching TRBD1. This CDR3 contains 16 residues. Trimming at V came to 4 bases and at J to 7 bases, leaving 11 bases not matched to a gene. Germline V gene data show CDR1 as SGHRS and CDR2 as YFSETQ. CDR3: CASSVFPGQGARGYTF. CDR3 bases: TGCGCCAGCAGCGTTTTTCCGGGACAGGGGGCGCGTGGCTACACCTTC.

The CDR3 sequence: CASSYRGLDEKLFF. CDR3 nucleotides: TGTGCCAGCAGCTACAGGGGTCTAGATGAAAAACTGTTTTTT. J is TRBJ1-4 and V is TRBV6-5, with TRBD1 matching over 7 bases. Germline-derived CDR1 and CDR2 are MNHEY and SVGAGI. J gave up 6 bases and V 6 bases, and 7 bases lay outside the gene matches. The length of the CDR3 is 14 residues.

V and J are TRBV11-2 and TRBJ2-2; 7 bases are a match to TRBD1. Looked up from germline, CDR1 is SGHAT and CDR2 is FQNNGV. There are 16 residues in the CDR3. V lost 1 base and J lost 3; bases outside the gene matches: 5. CDR3 amino acids: CASSLGDSRDTGELFF. The CDR3 DNA reads TGTGCCAGCAGCTTAGGGGACAGTAGAGACACCGGGGAGCTGTTTTTT.

V is TRBV30 and J is TRBJ2-2, with D maybe TRBD2 (7 bases). V shed 4 bases and J shed 5 bases, with 17 bases lying between them. The CDR3 runs 15 residues. Germline V lookup: CDR1 GTSNPN, CDR2 SVGIG (reference sequence). The chain's CDR3 is CAWTLGGAWTGELFF. The CDR3, as DNA: TGTGCCTGGACCTTAGGGGGGGCCTGGACCGGGGAGCTGTTTTTT.

This rearrangement joins TRBV28 to TRBJ2-1; possibly TRBD2 for D (5 bases). The germline CDR1 and CDR2 sequences are MDHEN and SYDVKM. V was shortened by 8 bases and J by 3 bases, with 14 bases between the two germline ends. This CDR3 spans 14 amino acids. CDR3 residues: CASPRDLRYNEQFF. In nucleotides, the CDR3 is TGTGCCAGCCCCCGGGATCTACGCTACAATGAGCAGTTCTTC. The whole variable domain, filled in from reference TRBV28 and TRBJ2-1, reads DVKVTQSSRYLVKRTGEKVFLECVQDMDHENMFWYRQDPGLGLRLIYFSYDVKMKEKGDIPEGYSVSREKKERFSLILESASTNQTSMYLCASPRDLRYNEQFFGPGTRLTVL.

The rearrangement links TRBV5-6 to TRBJ1-1; TRBD1 matches at 11 bases. The V segment lost 3 bases and the J segment 6 bases; nucleotides outside the gene matches: 10. The CDR3 totals 16 residues. Germline CDR1 reads SGHDT; CDR2 reads YYEEEE. The CDR3 DNA reads as TGTGCCAGCAGCTCAGCCCGGGACAGGGGGGGCTCTGAAGCTTTCTTT. It translates to CASSSARDRGGSEAFF.

J is TRBJ1-4 and V is TRBV29-1, with D maybe TRBD1 (5 bases). CDR1 and CDR2 from the germline V gene are SQVTM and ANQGSEA. Trimming took 4 bases from V and 5 from J, leaving 11 bases between them. The CDR3 covers 13 residues. The CDR3 protein is CSVARGPNEKLFF. DNA for the CDR3: TGCAGCGTTGCTAGGGGCCCGAATGAAAAACTGTTTTTT. Complete variable domain (other parts from reference TRBV29-1 and TRBJ1-4): SAVISQKPSRDICQRGTSLTIQCQVDSQVTMMFWYRQQPGQSLTLIATANQGSEATYESGFVIDKFPISRPNLTFSTLTVSNMSPEDSSIYLCSVARGPNEKLFFGSGTQLSVL.

This clone has just a few counts. This rearrangement joins TRBV28 to TRBJ1-2; 7 bases line up with TRBD1. J was trimmed by 2 bases and V by 4 bases; bases with no gene match: 10. From germline, CDR1 is MDHEN and CDR2 SYDVKM. The CDR3 has 16 residues. This CDR3 reads CASSSGQASRNYGYTF. In nucleotides, the CDR3 is TGTGCCAGCAGTTCCGGACAGGCCTCCCGGAACTATGGCTACACCTTC.